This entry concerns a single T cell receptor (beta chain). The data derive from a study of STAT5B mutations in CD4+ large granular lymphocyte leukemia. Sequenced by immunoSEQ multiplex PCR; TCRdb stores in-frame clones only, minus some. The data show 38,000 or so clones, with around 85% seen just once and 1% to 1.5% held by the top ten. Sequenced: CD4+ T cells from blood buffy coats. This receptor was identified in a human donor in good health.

The CDR3 is CASSRDRDRNQPQHF. As DNA, the CDR3 is TGTGCCAGCAGTCGGGACAGGGATCGCAATCAGCCCCAGCATTTT. The V and J genes are TRBV2 and TRBJ1-5; TRBD1 agrees at 9 bases. Germline CDR1 SNHLY, CDR2 FYNNEI. The CDR3 extends over 15 amino acids. The V segment lost 5 bases and the J segment 2 bases; nucleotides outside the gene matches: 4.